This T cell receptor beta chain is drawn from a study of identical twins. The CDR3 runs to 15 residues. Trimming took off 7 bases at V and 3 bases at J, with 16 bases between the two ends. Germline V gives CDR1 MDHEN, CDR2 SYDVKM. This clonotype appeared a few times. A single record per CDR3 protein comes from TCRdb applying MiXCR to the 5' RACE reads. The data contain 1,800,000 or so distinct CDR3 sequences, roughly 35% of them singletons. This receptor was obtained from a newborn girl in good health. This rearrangement joins TRBV28 to TRBJ1-5, with D tentatively TRBD1 (5 bases). Sequenced input: cord blood. The CDR3 loop is CASTPGGRDNQPQHF. The CDR3 bases are TGTGCCAGCACCCCGGGGGGAAGGGACAATCAGCCCCAGCATTTT.